A single sample gave rise to the 3 T cell receptor beta chains below, sequenced in a study of cytomegalovirus exposure and HLA in healthy donors. The PCR employed 60 Vbeta primers together with 13 Jbeta primers. Using immunoSEQ multiplex PCR, the repertoire was profiled, and TCRdb retains in-frame clones only, with some absent. Altogether about 120,000 clones are present, around 66% being singletons, with the ten largest covering roughly 8.6%. Sequenced input: PBMCs. Source of these receptors: a woman between 40 and 55 years old in good health and CMV-seropositive.

J is TRBJ1-1 and V is TRBV20-1, with D uncertain. The CDR3 has 10 amino acids. Germline lookup yields CDR1 DFQATT and CDR2 SNEGSKA (reference sequence). Between the trimmed V and J ends, which lost 4 bases and 11 bases, there was a span of 11 bases. The CDR3: CSATSGLAFF. The CDR3 DNA sequence: TGCAGTGCTACCAGTGGGCTTGCTTTCTTT.

This clone turned up a few times. The chain carries TRBV19 and TRBJ2-7; TRBD1 is a possible D gene (6 bases). The CDR3 spans 13 residues. The ends were cut back, 1 base at V and 3 bases at J, with 7 bases in the middle. Germline CDR1 reads LNHDA; CDR2 reads SQIVND (reference sequence). The CDR3 coding sequence is TGTGCCAGTAGTATAGCCAGGGGCTACGAGCAGTACTTC. Amino acid sequence: CASSIARGYEQYF. The variable domain in full, with the rest retrieved from reference TRBV19 and TRBJ2-7, is DGGITQSPKYLFRKEGQNVTLSCEQNLNHDAMYWYRQDPGQGLRLIYYSQIVNDFQKGDIAEGYSVSREKKESFPLTVTSAQKNPTAFYLCASSIARGYEQYFGPGTRLTVT.

This rearrangement joins TRBV6-1 to TRBJ2-7; 7 nucleotides line up with TRBD1. The germline CDR1 and CDR2 sequences are MNHNS and SASEGT. The CDR3 loop spans 15 amino acids. With V trimmed by 3 bases and J by 0 bases, 5 bases remained unmatched. As DNA, the CDR3 is TGTGCCAGCAGTGATGGGACAGCTCTCTCCTACGAGCAGTACTTC. It specifies CASSDGTALSYEQYF.